The rows below give T cell receptor beta chains drawn from one sample of a study of OX40 agonist ivuxolimab in advanced cancers. The method was immunoSEQ multiplex PCR; TCRdb's version includes in-frame clones alone and lacks a portion of them. The sample yields more than 60,000 clones, roughly 93% seen once. This specimen consisted of CD4+ or CD8+ T cells sorted from blood, obtained in a trial of the OX40 agonist ivuxolimab. The receptors stem from an adult with an advanced solid tumor such as melanoma, head and neck, liver or kidney cancer. The CDR3 runs from the conserved cysteine through the conserved F or W.

CDR3 protein,V gene
CASRGPDRDRAYEQYF,TRBV7-9
CASSFRLDNEQFF,TRBV28
CSVVQGEIEGYGYTF,TRBV29-1
CASSLVKGPQPQHF,TRBV7-8
CASSLVGASGSHEQYF,TRBV7-2
CASSDGPGGTEAFF,TRBV9
CASSEGTLNSYEQYF,TRBV2
CASSYGPGQGGETQYF,TRBV6-5
CASSVEAGGANTGELFF,TRBV9
CASSSASYEQYF,TRBV5-8
CASSWGTEYNSPLHF,TRBV7-2
CASSPPRGIGTDTQYF,TRBV13
CASSDIRGGEQYF,TRBV6-4
CASTPIGGGVINYGYTF,TRBV28
CASSFGPTMSTDTQYF,TRBV28
CASSRYANRGLNTEAFF,TRBV4-1
CASNTSSEQYF,TRBV14
CASSTREDTQYF,TRBV9
CASRDDTKETQYF,TRBV2
CAWSRDRAFLSYNEQFF,TRBV30
CASSFSGTGVYEQYF,TRBV28
CASSESRGQSYNEQFF,TRBV10-2
CASSSQLGTNTEAFF,TRBV9
CASSQDRGGGSGGYGYTF,TRBV4-3
CASSQARGRAPSSYNEQFF,TRBV4-2
CASFERQVADSTIYF,TRBV7-9
CASSEYRGTDVLEYF,TRBV25-1
CASSLAFRTGPSYEQYF,TRBV5-8
CAWSFTRRGTGELFF,TRBV30
CASSSRSGTPTGEQYF,TRBV7-9
CASSETGRLGNEQYF,TRBV6-4
CASSESRFSNQPQHF,TRBV6-1
CASSLGRQETQYF,TRBV7-9
CASSLGLAGVVPGELFF,TRBV13
CASSQGTGINTEAFF,TRBV4-3
CASSVESSGRNHEQYF,TRBV9
CASSGTSGSSYNEQFF,TRBV9
CASKPGQGVGGELFF,TRBV23-1
CASSRRVQAGMNTEAFF,TRBV14
CASSATRAGELFF,TRBV9
CASSHAENTEAFF,TRBV14
CASSQRFNRGGVTEAFF,TRBV7-8
CASSLDYRGEDEAFF,TRBV7-7
CASSPRMGGPNTDTQYF,TRBV7-8
CSVGPGGSVEAFF,TRBV29-1
CASSQEPIPRNNNYGYTF,TRBV4-1
CASSQDRGNTEAFF,TRBV4-3
CASSTGTSGSNEQFF,TRBV27
CASSQPDRITEAFF,TRBV4-2
CASSQSWGLVSTDTQYF,TRBV14
CASSYDITGIDTQYF,TRBV6-5
CASSPAGSSNDEQYF,TRBV13
CASSQSVGGYGYTF,TRBV4-1
CASSPRQGSRETQYF,TRBV21-1
CASSDTAGDYNEQFF,TRBV7-2